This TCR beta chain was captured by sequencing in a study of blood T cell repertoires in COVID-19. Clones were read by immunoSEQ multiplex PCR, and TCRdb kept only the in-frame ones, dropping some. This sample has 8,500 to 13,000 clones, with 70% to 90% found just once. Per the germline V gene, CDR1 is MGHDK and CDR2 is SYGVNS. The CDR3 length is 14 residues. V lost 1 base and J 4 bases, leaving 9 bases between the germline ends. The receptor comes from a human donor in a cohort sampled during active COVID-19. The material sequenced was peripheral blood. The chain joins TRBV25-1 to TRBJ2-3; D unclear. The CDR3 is CASSESPRSDTQYF. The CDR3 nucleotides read TGTGCCAGCAGTGAATCCCCCAGGTCAGATACGCAGTATTTT.